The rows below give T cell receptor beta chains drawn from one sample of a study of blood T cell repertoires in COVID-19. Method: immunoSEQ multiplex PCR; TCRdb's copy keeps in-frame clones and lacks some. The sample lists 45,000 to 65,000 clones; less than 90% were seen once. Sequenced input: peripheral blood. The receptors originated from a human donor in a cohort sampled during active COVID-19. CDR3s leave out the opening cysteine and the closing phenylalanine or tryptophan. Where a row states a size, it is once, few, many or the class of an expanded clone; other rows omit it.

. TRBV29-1 SGLQGKGTEAF
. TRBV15 ATSREGGGNSPLH
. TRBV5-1 ASSRGASGANVLT
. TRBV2 ASSETSGGQETQY
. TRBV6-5 ASRGSGGANHEQY
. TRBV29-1 SVEGLRGAGGAANTGELF
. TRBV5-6 ASSWRTGNSYNSPLH
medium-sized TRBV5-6 ASSSGQGAQGETQY
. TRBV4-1 ASSQDGGHYNEQF
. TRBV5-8 ASSRGTGGRQETQY
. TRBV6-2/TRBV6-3 ASSITGQPQH
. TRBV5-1 ASSPTSGSYNEQF
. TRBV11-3 ASSPGLAGATDTQY